The 32 T cell receptor beta chains listed next were all sequenced from one sample in a study of cytomegalovirus exposure and HLA in healthy donors. The primer mix had 60 Vbeta and 13 Jbeta primers. The table came from immunoSEQ multiplex PCR; TCRdb's copy has only in-frame clones and leaves some out. The data hold about 160,000 clones, with 65% to 85% observed a single time. Specimen: PBMCs. Receptor source: a male donor in good health and CMV-seropositive.

The chain employs TRBV29-1 and TRBJ2-7; no definite D call. This CDR3 has 13 amino acids. CDR1 and CDR2 from the germline V gene are SQVTM and ANQGSEA. Trimming took off 4 bases at V and 3 bases at J, with 13 bases between the two ends. CDR3 loop: CSVVERTDYEQYF. DNA of the CDR3: TGCAGCGTTGTTGAGCGAACCGACTACGAGCAGTACTTC.

V gene TRBV19 combines with J gene TRBJ2-7, with TRBD2 matching 7 bases. The CDR3 sequence is 15 residues long. Germline loops: CDR1 LNHDA, CDR2 SQIVND (reference sequence). V lost 5 bases and J lost 3; bases outside the gene matches: 10. The CDR3 reads CASSPGAGRDYEQYF. The CDR3 DNA reads as TGTGCCAGTAGTCCTGGCGCAGGGAGGGACTACGAGCAGTACTTC.

The J gene is TRBJ2-7, the V gene TRBV14; TRBD1 matches at 7 bases. Germline CDR1 reads SGHDN; CDR2 reads FVKESK. The CDR3 length is 18 residues. After removal of 4 bases from V and 7 bases from J, the junction contained 22 bases not matched to a gene. This CDR3 reads CASSPTDFGTDRRWEQYF. CDR3 coding DNA: TGTGCCAGCAGCCCAACTGACTTTGGGACAGACCGCCGGTGGGAGCAGTACTTC.

The chain uses TRBV11-2 and TRBJ2-7; D might be TRBD2 (6 bases). The CDR3 is 14 residues long. Trimming pared 5 bases from V and 7 bases from J, leaving 18 bases between. The germline gives CDR1 SGHAT, CDR2 FQNNGV. CDR3 sequence (DNA): TGTGCCAGCAGCGAAGCGGGTCGAAGAAGGGAGCAGTACTTC. Translation: CASSEAGRRREQYF.

V and J are TRBV2 and TRBJ1-1, with no clear D. CDR1 and CDR2 (germline): SNHLY, FYNNEI. V lost 8 bases, J lost 3 bases, and 16 bases lay in between. This CDR3 has 14 amino acids. CDR3 DNA: TGTGCCAGCGTGGGTCGCCCTCGGGACACTGAAGCTTTCTTT. Protein product: CASVGRPRDTEAFF.

The gene calls are TRBV27 and TRBJ2-5; TRBD2 is a possible D gene (5 bases). With 3 bases removed from V and 0 bases from J, the gap between germline ends came to 11 bases. From germline, CDR1 is MNHEY and CDR2 SMNVEV (reference sequence). This CDR3 spans 15 amino acids. This CDR3 reads CASSFVGANQETQYF. The CDR3 bases are TGTGCCAGCAGTTTCGTGGGAGCGAACCAAGAGACCCAGTACTTC.

The sample holds one count of this clone. The chain recombines TRBV11-2 with TRBJ1-1; D might be TRBD1 (5 bases). V lost 1 base and J lost 0, with 21 bases in between. CDR1 SGHAT and CDR2 FQNNGV come from the germline V gene. This CDR3 is 19 amino acids long. The CDR3: CASSLVPMGGPAMNTEAFF. DNA for the CDR3: TGTGCCAGCAGCTTAGTCCCAATGGGGGGTCCAGCCATGAACACTGAAGCTTTCTTT.

This rearrangement joins TRBV19 to TRBJ2-7, with 8 bases lining up with TRBD2. The junction had 6 bases not matched to a gene; V was cut back by 5 bases and J by 0 bases. Germline V gene sequence: CDR1 LNHDA, CDR2 SQIVND (reference sequence). The CDR3 loop spans 15 amino acids. The chain's CDR3 is CASSSTSGSSYEQYF. The CDR3 DNA follows: TGTGCCAGTAGTTCCACTAGCGGTAGCTCCTACGAGCAGTACTTC.

V gene TRBV2 combines with J gene TRBJ2-1; D gene unclear. Looked up from germline, CDR1 is SNHLY and CDR2 is FYNNEI. This CDR3 region has 12 residues. V was clipped by 6 bases and J by 5 bases, with 8 bases between them. The CDR3 DNA sequence: TGTGCCAGCAGGGGCCTTCACAATGAGCAGTTCTTC. Its protein product is CASRGLHNEQFF.

The chain uses TRBV4-2 and TRBJ2-3, with 9 bases that match TRBD1. V gave up 3 bases and J gave up 11 bases; unmatched junction bases: 12. Germline V lookup: CDR1 LGHNA, CDR2 YNFKEQ. There are 15 residues in the CDR3. CDR3 sequence reads: CASSQAGTGSSLQYF. The CDR3 DNA follows: TGTGCCAGCAGCCAGGCCGGGACAGGGTCCTCCTTGCAGTATTTT.

This sequence joins TRBV25-1 and TRBJ2-7; 8 bases fit TRBD2. The V gene end was trimmed by 2 bases and the J gene end by 4 bases; junction bases not matched to a gene: 4. This CDR3 is built from 14 residues. In germline, CDR1 is MGHDK, CDR2 SYGVNS. CDR3 in DNA: TGTGCCAGCAGTGAAGCGGGAGGAGTGTACGAGCAGTACTTC. Translated: CASSEAGGVYEQYF.

V usage is TRBV9 and J usage is TRBJ1-6; D perhaps matches TRBD1 (6 bases). Trimming stripped 4 bases from V and 14 bases from J, with 16 bases between. Germline-derived CDR1 and CDR2 are SGDLS and YYNGEE. CDR3 size: 13 residues. Written as DNA, the CDR3 is TGTGCCAGCAGCAGCCTACAGGGTCCTGCCCTCCACTTT. As protein: CASSSLQGPALHF.

The chain combines TRBV6-1 with TRBJ2-7, with D perhaps TRBD2 (6 bases). V shed 2 bases and J shed 6 bases, with 14 bases lying between them. This CDR3 region has 14 residues. Germline-derived CDR1 and CDR2 are MNHNS and SASEGT. CDR3 sequence reads: CASSESGVHSEQYF. CDR3 in DNA: TGTGCCAGCAGTGAATCGGGAGTGCACAGCGAGCAGTACTTC.

This clone was observed a single time. The chain links TRBV6-1 to TRBJ1-5; 8 nucleotides agree with TRBD1. The CDR3 totals 15 residues. Germline V CDR1 and CDR2: MNHNS, SASEGT. J was trimmed by 3 bases and V by 7 bases; bases with no gene match: 8. CDR3 sequence (DNA): TGTGCCAGCACCAAACAGGGACAGGACAATCAGCCCCAGCATTTT. Amino acids: CASTKQGQDNQPQHF.

This sequence joins TRBV6-1 and TRBJ2-5; D not resolved. The germline V gene has CDR1 MNHNS and CDR2 SASEGT. V was pared by 6 bases and J by 1 base, with 12 bases between. The CDR3 runs to 14 residues. The CDR3 coding sequence is TGTGCCAGCAGCCCGGAGCCTGCCCAAGAGACCCAGTACTTC. It specifies CASSPEPAQETQYF.

The rearrangement links TRBV2 to TRBJ1-5; D unresolved. V was shortened by 1 base and J by 0 bases, with 7 bases between the two germline ends. The germline CDR1 and CDR2 sequences are SNHLY and FYNNEI. The CDR3 consists of 15 residues. The CDR3 sequence: CASSEVGYSNQPQHF. CDR3 DNA: TGTGCCAGCAGTGAAGTGGGCTATAGCAATCAGCCCCAGCATTTT.

The chain combines TRBV29-1 with TRBJ2-2; the match to TRBD2 covers 13 bases. The CDR3 loop spans 16 amino acids. The V segment lost 5 bases and the J segment 5 bases; nucleotides outside the gene matches: 8. Per the germline V gene, CDR1 is SQVTM and CDR2 is ANQGSEA. CDR3 protein: CSVTGTSGKRTGELFF. DNA of the CDR3: TGCAGCGTTACCGGGACTAGCGGGAAACGGACCGGGGAGCTGTTTTTT.

In DNA, the CDR3 is TGTGCCAGCAGCGATACTCGCCATTATAGCTCCTACGAGCAGTACTTC. Translation: CASSDTRHYSSYEQYF. V is TRBV5-4 and J is TRBJ2-7; D not resolved. The CDR3 runs to 16 residues. Germline V gene data show CDR1 as SGHNT and CDR2 as YYREEE (reference sequence). Trimming removed 4 bases at V and 0 bases at J, with 17 bases between.

The chain uses TRBV18 and TRBJ2-7; 11 nucleotides align to TRBD2. V gave up 2 bases and J gave up 3 bases; unmatched junction bases: 3. Germline V lookup: CDR1 KGHSH, CDR2 LQKENI. This CDR3 contains 15 residues. In nucleotides, the CDR3 is TGTGCCAGCTCACCAATCACTAGCGGGAGCTACGAGCAGTACTTC. Translating it yields CASSPITSGSYEQYF.

This chain links TRBV18 with TRBJ2-6; 8 bases agree with TRBD1. Germline assignment: CDR1 KGHSH and CDR2 LQKENI. V shed 1 base and J 2 bases; nucleotides not matched to a gene: 10. The CDR3 loop spans 19 amino acids. CDR3 in amino acids: CASSPLSGGAETGANVLTF. CDR3 sequence (DNA): TGTGCCAGCTCACCACTCTCAGGGGGCGCAGAAACTGGGGCCAACGTCCTGACTTTC.

This sequence joins TRBV25-1 and TRBJ2-2; maybe TRBD1 (6 bases). The V and J ends lost 7 bases and 6 bases respectively, with 15 bases between them. The CDR3 totals 14 residues. The V gene's germline CDR1 is MGHDK and CDR2 SYGVNS. CDR3 residues: CASTRAGDAGELFF. The CDR3 nucleotides read TGTGCCAGCACCCGGGCAGGGGACGCCGGGGAGCTGTTTTTT.

In its sample, this clone was seen a few times. The gene calls are TRBV15 and TRBJ2-3; D may be TRBD2 (7 bases). Trimming left V 2 bases short and J 3 bases short, with 18 bases between. The CDR3 covers 17 residues. Germline V lookup: CDR1 LNHNV, CDR2 YYDKDF (reference sequence). The CDR3 here is CATSRPGGGAATDTQYF. The CDR3 nucleotides are TGTGCCACCAGCAGACCGGGGGGCGGGGCGGCGACAGATACGCAGTATTTT.

Turning to this clone: Additional DNA sequences in this sample encode the identical CDR3. V and J are TRBV5-1 and TRBJ2-3; 10 positions match TRBD2. Germline values: CDR1 SGHRS, CDR2 YFSETQ. The V segment lost 3 bases and the J segment 4 bases; nucleotides outside the gene matches: 2. The CDR3 length is 14 residues. CDR3 loop: CASSWSGGADTQYF. The CDR3, as DNA: TGCGCCAGCAGCTGGAGCGGGGGGGCAGATACGCAGTATTTT.

The gene calls are TRBV27 and TRBJ1-1; D is unclear. CDR3 length: 14 amino acids. Between the trimmed V and J ends, which lost 1 base and 7 bases, there was a span of 13 bases. CDR1 is MNHEY, CDR2 SMNVEV, per germline (reference sequence). The CDR3 reads CASSLFSVGSEAFF. Written as DNA, the CDR3 is TGTGCCAGCAGTTTATTCTCCGTGGGGAGTGAAGCTTTCTTT.

The chain is built from TRBV6-1 and TRBJ1-5, with 8 positions matching TRBD1. The CDR3 covers 15 residues. The trim removed 1 base at V and 10 bases at J, leaving 9 bases unmatched. Germline CDR1 and CDR2: MNHNS and SASEGT. The CDR3: CASSEVRTGRDPQHF. The CDR3 DNA sequence: TGTGCCAGCAGTGAAGTAAGGACAGGGCGGGACCCCCAGCATTTT.

The chain has TRBV7-2 and TRBJ2-2, with 11 bases that match TRBD1. Germline CDR1 and CDR2: SGHTA and FQGNSA. J gave up 3 bases and V 4 bases, and 4 bases lay outside the gene matches. The CDR3 is made up of 16 amino acids. The CDR3 bases are TGTGCCAGCAGCTCCCGGACAGGGGGCTACACCGGGGAGCTGTTTTTT. This encodes CASSSRTGGYTGELFF.

The V call is TRBV6-5, the J call TRBJ1-1; unclear D gene. The V and J ends lost 5 bases and 0 bases respectively, with 7 bases between them. Germline values: CDR1 MNHEY, CDR2 SVGAGI. CDR3 length equals 13 residues. Written as DNA, the CDR3 is TGTGCCAGCAGTAAACACATGAACACTGAAGCTTTCTTT. Amino acids: CASSKHMNTEAFF.

The gene calls are TRBV4-3 and TRBJ2-7, with 13 bases lining up with TRBD2. Germline lookup yields CDR1 LGHNA and CDR2 YSLEER. The CDR3 contains 15 residues. J gave up 3 bases and V 4 bases, and 3 bases lay outside the gene matches. Written as DNA, the CDR3 is TGCGCCAGCAGCCTAGGGACTAGCGGGGACTACGAGCAGTACTTC. Protein sequence: CASSLGTSGDYEQYF.

The chain couples TRBV28 to TRBJ2-7; TRBD1 might be the D (5 bases). V lost 6 bases to trimming and J lost 0 bases, with 15 bases between them. Germline assignment: CDR1 MDHEN and CDR2 SYDVKM. The CDR3 totals 15 residues. For the CDR3, the DNA is TGTGCCAGCAGGCGAGATAGACAGCGCTCCTACGAGCAGTACTTC. It encodes CASRRDRQRSYEQYF.

This chain links TRBV28 with TRBJ2-7; D not certain. CDR3 length: 11 residues. V lost 5 bases to trimming and J lost 3 bases, with 5 bases between them. Germline V lookup: CDR1 MDHEN, CDR2 SYDVKM. As DNA, the CDR3 is TGTGCCAGCAGTACGGTCTACGAGCAGTACTTC. The encoded protein is CASSTVYEQYF.

The CDR3 sequence is CASSEERGQHPVWEAFF. The CDR3 nucleotides read TGTGCCAGCAGTGAAGAACGAGGACAGCACCCTGTCTGGGAAGCTTTCTTT. The gene calls are TRBV6-1 and TRBJ1-1; D is possibly TRBD1 (6 bases). Germline V gives CDR1 MNHNS, CDR2 SASEGT. The CDR3 extends over 17 amino acids. The ends were cut back, 1 base at V and 8 bases at J, with 23 bases in the middle.

The rearrangement joins TRBV15 to TRBJ1-2; TRBD1 might be the D (6 bases). V lost 2 bases to trimming and J lost 2 bases, with 15 bases between them. This CDR3 is 16 amino acids long. The germline gives CDR1 LNHNV, CDR2 YYDKDF (reference sequence). This CDR3 reads CATSRTPHQGNYGYTF. The CDR3 coding sequence is TGTGCCACCAGCAGAACACCTCACCAGGGGAACTATGGCTACACCTTC.